Below are 6 T cell receptor beta chains sequenced from a single sample in a study of blood T cell repertoires in COVID-19. Only in-frame clones appear in the TCRdb table, and some are missing; sequencing was by immunoSEQ multiplex PCR. Here the sample spans some 200,000 clones, 65% to 85% being singletons. The material sequenced was PBMCs or T cells enriched from blood (not recorded which). These receptors originate from a woman in her 40s with acute COVID-19.

The chain couples TRBV28 to TRBJ2-3; a possible D gene is TRBD2 (6 bases). Germline lookup yields CDR1 MDHEN and CDR2 SYDVKM. The CDR3 is 13 residues long. With 6 bases removed from V and 4 bases from J, the gap between germline ends came to 11 bases. The CDR3 DNA follows: TGTGCCAGCAGATCGGGGGAGCCAGATACGCAGTATTTT. The encoded protein is CASRSGEPDTQYF.

This clone occurred once. Other DNA sequences within the sample encode an identical CDR3. The CDR3 bases are TGTGCCAGCAGCCTACTAAACACTGAAGCTTTCTTT. Translating gives CASSLLNTEAFF. The genes are TRBV11-2 and TRBJ1-1; D remains ambiguous. Between the trimmed V and J ends, which lost 5 bases and 2 bases, there was a span of 6 bases. In germline, CDR1 is SGHAT, CDR2 FQNNGV. This CDR3 contains 12 residues.

This sequence joins TRBV5-1 and TRBJ2-3; 9 bases align to TRBD2. Germline V gene lookup returns CDR1 SGHRS and CDR2 YFSETQ. The J segment lost 6 bases and the V segment lost 4 bases, leaving 9 bases of the junction unmatched. This CDR3 spans 15 amino acids. The CDR3, as DNA: TGCGCCAGCAGCCCGCCCGGGACTAGCATTGATACGCAGTATTTT. It is translated as CASSPPGTSIDTQYF. The whole variable domain, filled in from reference TRBV5-1 and TRBJ2-3, reads KAGVTQTPRYLIKTRGQQVTLSCSPISGHRSVSWYQQTPGQGLQFLFEYFSETQRNKGNFPGRFSGRQFSNSRSEMNVSTLELGDSALYLCASSPPGTSIDTQYFGPGTRLTVL.

The rearrangement uses TRBV10-3 and TRBJ1-6; 7 bases line up with TRBD1. Trimming at V came to 8 bases and at J to 7 bases, leaving 8 bases not matched to a gene. Germline V lookup: CDR1 ENHRY, CDR2 SYGVKD. The CDR3 has 14 amino acids. CDR3 protein: CAISPGQANSPLHF. DNA of the CDR3: TGTGCCATCTCACCCGGACAGGCGAATTCACCCCTCCACTTT.

The CDR3 sequence is CASSFRGRLREKLFF. The DNA of the CDR3 is TGTGCCAGCAGCTTCAGGGGGCGTCTGAGGGAAAAACTGTTTTTT. The chain recombines TRBV7-2 with TRBJ1-4; 8 nucleotides match TRBD1. The CDR3 runs to 15 residues. Germline V gene data show CDR1 as SGHTA and CDR2 as FQGNSA. J lost 8 bases, V lost 3 bases, and 8 bases had no gene match.

V usage is TRBV7-6 and J usage is TRBJ2-2; 8 positions match TRBD1. Germline V gives CDR1 SGHVS, CDR2 FNYEAQ. The CDR3 contains 15 residues. The junction had 5 bases not matched to a gene; V was cut back by 3 bases and J by 5 bases. CDR3 sequence reads: CASSFRGQRTGELFF. For the CDR3, the DNA is TGTGCCAGCAGCTTCAGGGGGCAAAGGACCGGGGAGCTGTTTTTT.